A single sample is the source of the 32 T cell receptor beta chains below, sequenced in a study of breast tumors, draining lymph nodes, adjacent tissues. A single record per CDR3 protein comes from TCRdb applying MiXCR to the multiplex PCR reads. The top ten hold 19% of the sample, which has tens of thousands of distinct CDR3 sequences, under 75% seen once. Source material: tumor-adjacent breast tissue. These receptors came from a female donor with breast cancer. Some clones in this sample may be carry-over from other donors' samples.

This clonotype has just a few counts. The rearrangement links TRBV7-2 to TRBJ2-1; 12 bases fit TRBD1. The junction had 5 bases not matched to a gene; V was cut back by 5 bases and J by 6 bases. CDR1 is SGHTA and CDR2 is FQGNSA in the germline V gene. CDR3 length: 15 amino acids. The CDR3 is CASSPRDRGPNEQFF. CDR3 coding DNA: TGTGCCAGCAGCCCGCGGGACAGGGGGCCCAATGAGCAGTTCTTC. The whole variable domain, remainder taken from reference TRBV7-2 and TRBJ2-1, is GAGVSQSPSNKVTEKGKDVELRCDPISGHTALYWYRQSLGQGLEFLIYFQGNSAPDKSGLPSDRFSAERTGGSVSTLTIQRTQQEDSAVYLCASSPRDRGPNEQFFGPGTRLTVL.

The CDR3 DNA sequence: TGCAGCGTTGAACGACAGGGGGTTAGCTATGGCTACACCTTC. This encodes CSVERQGVSYGYTF. V usage is TRBV29-1 and J usage is TRBJ1-2; 9 bases fit TRBD1. V lost 2 bases to trimming and J lost 4 bases; unmatched junction nucleotides: 5. This CDR3 contains 14 residues. The germline V gene encodes CDR1 SQVTM and CDR2 ANQGSEA. Supplemented by reference TRBV29-1 and TRBJ1-2, the full variable domain reads SAVISQKPSRDICQRGTSLTIQCQVDSQVTMMFWYRQQPGQSLTLIATANQGSEATYESGFVIDKFPISRPNLTFSTLTVSNMSPEDSSIYLCSVERQGVSYGYTFGSGTRLTVV.

The chain couples TRBV9 to TRBJ2-3; tentatively, D is TRBD1 (6 bases). TRBJ1-5 explains the end of the DNA better; the J call may be wrong. Germline-derived CDR1 and CDR2 are SGDLS and YYNGEE. The CDR3 spans 15 residues. DNA of the CDR3: TGTGCCAGCAGCGATGGGGGGGGGGCGGGGGGTACGCAGCATTTT. Amino acids: CASSDGGGAGGTQHF.

With regard to this clonotype: At one end the junction does not follow the germline gene, possibly because of a read error. The chain has TRBV15 and TRBJ1-4, with a weak D call TRBD1 (6 bases). This CDR3 has 14 residues. Germline V lookup: CDR1 LNHNV, CDR2 YYDKDF (reference sequence). The CDR3 loop reads CATSWGTTNEKLLF. CDR3 bases: TGTGCCACCAGCTGGGGGACAACTAATGAAAAACTGCTTTTT.

The chain employs TRBV6-6 and TRBJ2-3, with TRBD2 matching 9 bases. The junction had 7 bases not matched to a gene; V was cut back by 4 bases and J by 2 bases. This CDR3 is 16 amino acids long. Germline CDR1 MNHNY, CDR2 SVGAGI (reference sequence). This chain's CDR3 is CASSWRTSENTDTQYF. In nucleotides, the CDR3 is TGTGCCAGCAGTTGGAGGACTAGCGAGAACACAGATACGCAGTATTTT.

In its sample, this clonotype is medium-sized. V is TRBV18 and J is TRBJ2-7, with a tentative D call TRBD1 (5 bases). There are 13 residues in the CDR3. V was trimmed by 6 bases and J by 4 bases, leaving 13 bases between them. CDR1 is KGHSH and CDR2 is LQKENI in the germline V gene. The CDR3 nucleotides read TGTGCCAGCTCCCCTCCACAGGCGTACGAGCAGTACTTC. Amino acid sequence: CASSPPQAYEQYF.

This clonotype has more than one count but fewer than ten. V is TRBV24-1 and J is TRBJ1-2, with 7 positions matching TRBD1. CDR3 size: 13 residues. With V trimmed by 3 bases and J by 7 bases, 4 bases remained unmatched. Germline V gene lookup returns CDR1 KGHDR and CDR2 SFDVKD. CDR3 DNA: TGTGCCACCAGTGATACCCACAGGGGTGGCTACACCTTC. This encodes CATSDTHRGGYTF.

V gene TRBV11-2 combines with J gene TRBJ1-3; D is uncertain. CDR1 SGHAT and CDR2 FQNNGV come from the germline V gene. The V end was cut by 5 bases, the J end by 3 bases, with 17 bases between. The CDR3 consists of 16 residues. In nucleotides, the CDR3 is TGTGCCAGCAGCCCCAGGACTCCCTGGGTTGGAAACACCATATATTTT. This gives the protein CASSPRTPWVGNTIYF.

The chain joins TRBV7-2 to TRBJ2-5; maybe TRBD2 (6 bases). Looked up from germline, CDR1 is SGHTA and CDR2 is FQGNSA. This CDR3 contains 16 residues. Trimming removed 1 base from V and 2 bases from J, with 14 bases in between. The CDR3 loop is CASSLETWDFQETQYF. CDR3 in DNA: TGTGCCAGCAGCTTAGAGACATGGGACTTTCAAGAGACCCAGTACTTC.

This clonotype counts as medium-sized. The chain joins TRBV20-1 to TRBJ2-7; TRBD2 matches 13 bases. J was trimmed by 0 bases and V by 3 bases; bases with no gene match: 8. The CDR3 length is 17 residues. Germline-derived CDR1 and CDR2 are DFQATT and SNEGSKA (reference sequence). CDR3 coding DNA: TGCAGTGCTAGTCGCCTGACTAGCGGGGGGCACTCCTACGAGCAGTACTTC. Translated, it gives CSASRLTSGGHSYEQYF.

This clonotype was detected many times. V gene TRBV7-2 combines with J gene TRBJ2-1; 7 bases are shared with TRBD1. Trimming cost V 5 bases and J 0 bases; bases outside gene matches: 10. Looked up from germline, CDR1 is SGHTA and CDR2 is FQGNSA. The CDR3 is 17 amino acids. CDR3 region: CASSVGAGTASYNEQFF. CDR3 in DNA: TGTGCCAGCAGCGTGGGGGCCGGGACAGCCTCCTACAATGAGCAGTTCTTC.

As for this clonotype: An end of the junction does not agree with germline; a read error may underlie this. The CDR3 bases are TGCAGTGCCAGAGGACTAAGTGGGCAGTTCTTC. Translating gives CSARGLSGQFF. V usage is TRBV20-1 and J usage is TRBJ2-1, with D maybe TRBD2 (6 bases). CDR1 DFQATT and CDR2 SNEGSKA come from the germline V gene (reference sequence). This CDR3 contains 11 residues.

This chain links TRBV29-1 with TRBJ1-4; 9 nucleotides line up with TRBD1. V was pared by 7 bases and J by 7 bases, with 7 bases of the junction left unmatched. This CDR3 contains 13 residues. The V gene's germline CDR1 is SQVTM and CDR2 ANQGSEA. CDR3 loop: CSAEGQGREKLFF. The CDR3, as DNA: TGCAGCGCCGAGGGACAGGGTCGTGAAAAACTGTTTTTT.

The rearrangement uses TRBV7-6 and TRBJ2-3, with a possible D match to TRBD1 (7 bases). The CDR3 has 13 residues. CDR1 SGHVS and CDR2 FNYEAQ come from the germline V gene. The V end lost 3 bases, the J end lost 15 bases, and 19 bases lay between the germline ends. The CDR3 protein is CASSFRGRDSLYF. CDR3 DNA: TGTGCCAGCAGCTTTAGGGGGCGGGACTCCTTATATTTT.

This clonotype was seen a handful of times. The chain couples TRBV4-1 to TRBJ1-3; weak D call: TRBD1 (6 bases). CDR3 length: 16 amino acids. Per the germline V gene, CDR1 is MGHRA and CDR2 is YSYEKL. V lost 4 bases to trimming and J lost 2 bases, with 15 bases between them. CDR3 sequence reads: CASSLQGQMPGNTIYF. CDR3 nucleotide sequence: TGCGCCAGCAGCCTTCAGGGGCAGATGCCTGGAAACACCATATATTTT.

With respect to this clonotype: As the CDR3 is not closed by the conserved phenylalanine or tryptophan, this likely results from a read error. The chain links TRBV19 to TRBJ1-3; no definite D call. Germline CDR1 reads LNHDA; CDR2 reads SQIVND (reference sequence). There are 13 residues in the CDR3. V shed 5 bases and J shed 7 bases, with 12 bases lying between them. CDR3 nucleotide sequence: TGTGCCAGTAGTCCGAAGCCATTTAACACCATATATCTT. As protein: CASSPKPFNTIYL.

The J gene is TRBJ1-2, the V gene TRBV15, with D maybe TRBD1 (5 bases). The CDR3 is 14 residues long. V was clipped by 1 base and J by 6 bases, with 12 bases between them. Per germline, CDR1 LNHNV and CDR2 YYDKDF (reference sequence). The CDR3 sequence is CATSRGAQGDGYTF. CDR3 nucleotides: TGTGCCACCAGCAGAGGGGCGCAGGGTGATGGCTACACCTTC.

This clonotype has at least ten counts. V usage is TRBV7-3 and J usage is TRBJ2-1, with no clear D. The CDR3 is 13 residues long. Germline lookup yields CDR1 SGHTA and CDR2 FQGTGA. V lost 5 bases and J 11 bases, leaving 16 bases between the germline ends. CDR3 protein: CASSPSSVGQQFF. The CDR3 region has the DNA TGTGCCAGCAGCCCCTCCTCCGTTGGGCAGCAGTTCTTC.

The CDR3 DNA reads TGTGCCATCAGTGGCTCTACAGATACGCAGTATTTT. This codes for CAISGSTDTQYF. The V gene is TRBV10-3, the J gene TRBJ2-3; D uncertain. The CDR3 contains 12 residues. CDR1 ENHRY and CDR2 SYGVKD come from the germline V gene. Trimming cost V 4 bases and J 3 bases, with 5 bases left between them.

V gene TRBV7-3 combines with J gene TRBJ2-2; TRBD1 is a possible D gene (6 bases). The CDR3 loop spans 16 amino acids. V was clipped by 4 bases and J by 3 bases, with 15 bases between them. CDR1 is SGHTA, CDR2 FQGTGA, per germline. The CDR3 here is CASSSTAGVDTGELFF. Here the CDR3 DNA reads TGTGCCAGCAGCTCTACCGCAGGGGTTGACACCGGGGAGCTGTTTTTT.

CDR3 in DNA: TGTGCCAGTAATATGTTTGCAGGGACCTACGAGCAGTACTTC. Protein: CASNMFAGTYEQYF. The gene calls are TRBV19 and TRBJ2-7, with D possibly TRBD1 on 5 matching bases. Germline CDR1 is LNHDA and CDR2 is SQIVND (reference sequence). The CDR3 contains 14 residues. With 7 bases removed from V and 2 bases from J, the gap between germline ends came to 15 bases. The variable domain in full, with the rest retrieved from reference TRBV19 and TRBJ2-7, is DGGITQSPKYLFRKEGQNVTLSCEQNLNHDAMYWYRQDPGQGLRLIYYSQIVNDFQKGDIAEGYSVSREKKESFPLTVTSAQKNPTAFYLCASNMFAGTYEQYFGPGTRLTVT.

The V call is TRBV7-8, the J call TRBJ2-3; no firm D call. CDR1 and CDR2 from the germline V gene are SGHVS and FQNEAQ. The CDR3 is 15 residues long. Deletions cut 7 bases from V and 0 bases from J, with 14 bases between. The CDR3 nucleotides are TGTGCCAGCACCTCGGCGACCCTCAGCACAGATACGCAGTATTTT. Its translation: CASTSATLSTDTQYF.

This clonotype was found many times. This chain links TRBV19 with TRBJ2-1, with D perhaps given as TRBD1 or TRBD2 (6 bases each). This CDR3 spans 16 amino acids. In germline, CDR1 is LNHDA, CDR2 SQIVND (reference sequence). Trimming cost V 3 bases and J 2 bases, with 14 bases left between them. This CDR3 reads CASSITGWGAYNEQFF. Written as DNA, the CDR3 is TGTGCCAGTAGTATTACAGGGTGGGGGGCCTACAATGAGCAGTTCTTC.

The rearrangement links TRBV5-1 to TRBJ1-5; D is uncertain. V lost 2 bases and J 2 bases, leaving 11 bases between the germline ends. Germline V gene sequence: CDR1 SGHRS, CDR2 YFSETQ. The CDR3 covers 15 residues. In nucleotides, the CDR3 is TGCGCCAGCAGCTTATCTGGGTCAGGCAATCAGCCCCAGCATTTT. Amino acid sequence: CASSLSGSGNQPQHF.

At least ten counts were recorded for this clonotype. Being one base from a much bigger clone, this may be a read error. The chain recombines TRBV6-1 with TRBJ2-1; D is unresolved. The CDR3 contains 13 residues. Germline V gene lookup returns CDR1 MNHNS and CDR2 SASEGT. V gave up 8 bases and J gave up 5 bases, with 13 bases separating them. CDR3 residues: CASGRQRNNEQFF. CDR3 bases: TGTGCCAGCGGACGACAAAGGAACAATGAGCAGTTCTTC.

The V gene is TRBV25-1, the J gene TRBJ2-5; D may be TRBD2 (7 bases). Germline values: CDR1 MGHDK, CDR2 SYGVNS. This CDR3 has 13 amino acids. Trimming pared 6 bases from V and 4 bases from J, leaving 12 bases between. CDR3 protein: CASRRGGGETQYF. In nucleotides, the CDR3 is TGTGCCAGCAGAAGAGGGGGGGGAGAGACCCAGTACTTC. The whole variable domain, remainder taken from reference TRBV25-1 and TRBJ2-5, is EADIYQTPRYLVIGTGKKITLECSQTMGHDKMYWYQQDPGMELHLIHYSYGVNSTEKGDLSSESTVSRIRTEHFPLTLESARPSHTSQYLCASRRGGGETQYFGPGTRLLVL.

This clonotype came up many times. This sequence may be a read error, since a much larger clone differs from it by one base. The rearrangement links TRBV6-1 to TRBJ2-2; 11 bases fit TRBD2. CDR3 length: 17 residues. With 5 bases clipped from V and 4 bases from J, the junction kept 9 bases outside the gene matches. CDR1 is MNHNS, CDR2 SASEGT, per germline. The CDR3 here is CASSQIAGGPGTGELFF. The CDR3, as DNA: TGTGCCAGCAGTCAAATAGCGGGAGGGCCGGGCACCGGGGAGCTGTTTTTT.

V gene TRBV5-5 combines with J gene TRBJ1-5; TRBD1 is a possible D gene (5 bases). V was clipped by 1 base and J by 5 bases, with 13 bases between them. The CDR3 sequence is 15 residues long. Germline assignment: CDR1 SGHKS and CDR2 YYEKEE (reference sequence). CDR3 residues: CASSLSQGLYQPQHF. CDR3 DNA: TGTGCCAGCAGCTTGTCTCAGGGACTCTATCAGCCCCAGCATTTT. The variable domain in full, with the rest retrieved from reference TRBV5-5 and TRBJ1-5, is DAGVTQSPTHLIKTRGQQVTLRCSPISGHKSVSWYQQVLGQGPQFIFQYYEKEERGRGNFPDRFSARQFPNYSSELNVNALLLGDSALYLCASSLSQGLYQPQHFGDGTRLSIL.

V gene TRBV11-2 combines with J gene TRBJ1-5; maybe TRBD1 (5 bases). Germline V CDR1 and CDR2: SGHAT, FQNNGV. The CDR3 length is 15 residues. V was pared by 2 bases and J by 0 bases, with 8 bases between. DNA of the CDR3: TGTGCCAGCAGCTTATCAGGGTATAGCAATCAGCCCCAGCATTTT. Its protein is CASSLSGYSNQPQHF.

This clonotype has just one count. The CDR3 sequence is CASSPTGVATNEKLFF. The CDR3 coding sequence is TGTGCCAGCAGTCCTACAGGGGTTGCAACTAATGAAAAACTGTTTTTT. The rearrangement uses TRBV7-8 and TRBJ1-4; 7 bases are shared with TRBD1. This CDR3 comprises 16 residues. With 6 bases clipped from V and 0 bases from J, the junction kept 7 bases outside the gene matches. Germline CDR1 is SGHVS and CDR2 is FQNEAQ.

This clonotype was seen at least ten times. V usage is TRBV29-1 and J usage is TRBJ1-2, with 7 nucleotides matching TRBD1. CDR3 length equals 13 residues. Germline trimming cut 6 bases from V and 2 bases from J; bases unmatched to any gene: 6. The germline V gene has CDR1 SQVTM and CDR2 ANQGSEA. As DNA, the CDR3 is TGCAGCGTCTTCGGACAGGAGAACTATGGCTACACCTTC. Protein sequence: CSVFGQENYGYTF.

This clonotype was counted between two and nine times. V and J are TRBV5-5 and TRBJ2-1, with unresolved D. The CDR3 is 13 amino acids. Trimming removed 0 bases from V and 4 bases from J, with 5 bases in between. Germline CDR1 is SGHKS and CDR2 is YYEKEE (reference sequence). As DNA, the CDR3 is TGTGCCAGCAGCTTGGACCTGTACAATGAGCAGTTCTTC. Translated: CASSLDLYNEQFF.